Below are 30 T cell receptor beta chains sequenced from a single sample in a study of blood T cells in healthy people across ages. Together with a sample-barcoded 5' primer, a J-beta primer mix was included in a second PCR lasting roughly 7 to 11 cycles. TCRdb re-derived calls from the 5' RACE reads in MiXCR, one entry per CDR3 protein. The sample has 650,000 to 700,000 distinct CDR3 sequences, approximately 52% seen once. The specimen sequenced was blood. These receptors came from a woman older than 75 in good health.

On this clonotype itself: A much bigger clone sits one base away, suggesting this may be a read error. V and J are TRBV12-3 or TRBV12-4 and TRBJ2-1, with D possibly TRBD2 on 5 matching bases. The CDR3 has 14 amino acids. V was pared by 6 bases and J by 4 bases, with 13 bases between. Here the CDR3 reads CASRLRGEYNEQFF. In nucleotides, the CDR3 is TGTGCCAGCAGGCTTCGGGGTGAATACAATGAGCAGTTCTTC.

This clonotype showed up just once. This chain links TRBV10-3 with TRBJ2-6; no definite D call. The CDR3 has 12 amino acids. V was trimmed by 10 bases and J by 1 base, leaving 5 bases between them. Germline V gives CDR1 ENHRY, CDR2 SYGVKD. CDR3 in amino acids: CATLSGANVLTF. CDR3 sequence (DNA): TGTGCCACCCTTTCTGGGGCCAACGTCCTGACTTTC.

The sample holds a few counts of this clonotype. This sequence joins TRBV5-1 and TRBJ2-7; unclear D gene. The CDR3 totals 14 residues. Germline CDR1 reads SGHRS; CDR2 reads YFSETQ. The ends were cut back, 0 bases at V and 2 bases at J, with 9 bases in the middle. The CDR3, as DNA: TGCGCCAGCAGCTTGGTTGTCTCCCCCTACGAGCAGTACTTC. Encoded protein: CASSLVVSPYEQYF.

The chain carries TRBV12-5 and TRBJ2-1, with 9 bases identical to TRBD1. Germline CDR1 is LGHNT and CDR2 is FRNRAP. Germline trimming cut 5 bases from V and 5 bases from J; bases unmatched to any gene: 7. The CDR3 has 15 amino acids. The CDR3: CASGSGQGKDNEQFF. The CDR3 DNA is TGTGCTAGTGGTAGTGGACAGGGGAAGGACAATGAGCAGTTCTTC.

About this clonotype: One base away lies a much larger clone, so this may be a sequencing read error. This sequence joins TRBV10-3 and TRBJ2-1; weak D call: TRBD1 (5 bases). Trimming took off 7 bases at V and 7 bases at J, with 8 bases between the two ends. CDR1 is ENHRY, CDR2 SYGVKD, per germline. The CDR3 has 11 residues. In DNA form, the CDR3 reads TGTGCCATCACCAAGGGGAATGAGCAGTTCTTC. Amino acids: CAITKGNEQFF.

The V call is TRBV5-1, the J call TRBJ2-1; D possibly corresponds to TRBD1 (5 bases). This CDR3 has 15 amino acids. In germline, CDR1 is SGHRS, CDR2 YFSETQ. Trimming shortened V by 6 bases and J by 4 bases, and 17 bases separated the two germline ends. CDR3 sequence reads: CASTDQGNMYNEQFF. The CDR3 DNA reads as TGCGCCAGCACCGACCAGGGAAACATGTACAATGAGCAGTTCTTC. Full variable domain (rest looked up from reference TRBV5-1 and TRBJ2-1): KAGVTQTPRYLIKTRGQQVTLSCSPISGHRSVSWYQQTPGQGLQFLFEYFSETQRNKGNFPGRFSGRQFSNSRSEMNVSTLELGDSALYLCASTDQGNMYNEQFFGPGTRLTVL.

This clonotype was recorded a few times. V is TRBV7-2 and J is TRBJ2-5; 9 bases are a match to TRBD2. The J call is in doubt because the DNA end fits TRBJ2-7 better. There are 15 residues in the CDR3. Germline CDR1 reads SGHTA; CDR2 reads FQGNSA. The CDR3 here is CASRLTASGAYEQYF. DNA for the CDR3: TGTGCCAGCCGTTTAACGGCTAGCGGGGCCTACGAGCAGTACTTC.

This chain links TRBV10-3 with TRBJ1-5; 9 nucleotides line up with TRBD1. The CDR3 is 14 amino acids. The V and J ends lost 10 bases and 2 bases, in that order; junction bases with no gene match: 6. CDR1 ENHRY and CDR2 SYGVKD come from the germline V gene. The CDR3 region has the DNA TGTGCCAGCACCGGGACAGGGCGCAATCAGCCCCAGCATTTT. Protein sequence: CASTGTGRNQPQHF.

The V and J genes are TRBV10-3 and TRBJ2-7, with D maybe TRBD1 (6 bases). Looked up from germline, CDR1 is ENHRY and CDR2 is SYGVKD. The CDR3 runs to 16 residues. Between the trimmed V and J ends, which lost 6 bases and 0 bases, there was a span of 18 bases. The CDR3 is CAIREVRQARSYEQYF. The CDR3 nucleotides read TGTGCCATCAGAGAGGTACGACAGGCGCGCTCCTACGAGCAGTACTTC.

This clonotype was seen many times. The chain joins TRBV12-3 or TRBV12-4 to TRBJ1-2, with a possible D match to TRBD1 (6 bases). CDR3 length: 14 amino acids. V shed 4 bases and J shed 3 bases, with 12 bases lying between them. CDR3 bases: TGTGCCAGCAGTTACAGGGAAGGGGACTATGGCTACACCTTC. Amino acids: CASSYREGDYGYTF.

CDR3 loop: CAISEADNEQFF. For the CDR3, the DNA is TGTGCCATCAGTGAGGCCGACAATGAGCAGTTCTTC. This chain links TRBV10-3 with TRBJ2-1; no definite D call. The CDR3 totals 12 residues. From germline, CDR1 is ENHRY and CDR2 SYGVKD. V was shortened by 2 bases and J by 5 bases, with 4 bases between the two germline ends.

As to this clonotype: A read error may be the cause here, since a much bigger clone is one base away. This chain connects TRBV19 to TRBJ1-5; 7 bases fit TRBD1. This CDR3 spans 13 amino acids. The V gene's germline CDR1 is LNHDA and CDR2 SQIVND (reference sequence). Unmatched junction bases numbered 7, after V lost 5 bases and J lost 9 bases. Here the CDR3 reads CASSAQGGRPQHF. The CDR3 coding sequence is TGTGCCAGTAGTGCCCAGGGGGGTCGGCCCCAGCATTTT.

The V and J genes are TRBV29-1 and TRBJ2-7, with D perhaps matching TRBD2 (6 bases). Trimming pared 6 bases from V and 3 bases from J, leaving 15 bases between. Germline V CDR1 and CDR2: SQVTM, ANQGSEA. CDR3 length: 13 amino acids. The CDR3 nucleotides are TGCAGCGTCCAACGGGGGACTGTCTACGAGCAGTACTTC. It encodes CSVQRGTVYEQYF.

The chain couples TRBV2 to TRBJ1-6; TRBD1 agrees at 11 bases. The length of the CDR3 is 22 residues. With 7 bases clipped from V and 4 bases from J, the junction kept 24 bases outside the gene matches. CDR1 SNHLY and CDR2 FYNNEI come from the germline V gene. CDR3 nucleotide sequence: TGTGCCAGCAAGAGATTCCAAGTGAGAGTTGGGACAGGGGGAAATTATAATTCACCCCTCCACTTT. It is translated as CASKRFQVRVGTGGNYNSPLHF.

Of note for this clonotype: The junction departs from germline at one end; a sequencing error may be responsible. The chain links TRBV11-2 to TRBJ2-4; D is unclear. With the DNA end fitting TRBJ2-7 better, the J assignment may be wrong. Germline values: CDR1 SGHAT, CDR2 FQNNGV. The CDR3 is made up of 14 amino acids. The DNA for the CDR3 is TGTGCCAGCAGCGTAGATCCCAGAGCCTACGAGCAGTACTTC. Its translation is CASSVDPRAYEQYF.

The CDR3 spells CSARTSSGGFKTQYF. CDR3 nucleotides: TGCAGTGCTAGAACTTCTAGCGGGGGTTTCAAGACCCAGTACTTC. The V and J genes are TRBV20-1 and TRBJ2-5, with 10 positions matching TRBD2. Germline values: CDR1 DFQATT, CDR2 SNEGSKA (reference sequence). V was clipped by 2 bases and J by 6 bases; unmatched bases: 9. The CDR3 covers 15 residues.

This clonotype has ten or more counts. CDR3 nucleotides: TGTGCCATCAGTGACAGGGGTAAAGATCAGCCCCAGCATTTT. Encoded protein: CAISDRGKDQPQHF. V is TRBV10-3 and J is TRBJ1-5; the D gene is possibly TRBD1 (6 bases). Per germline, CDR1 ENHRY and CDR2 SYGVKD. CDR3 length: 14 amino acids. With 3 bases removed from V and 5 bases from J, the gap between germline ends came to 11 bases.

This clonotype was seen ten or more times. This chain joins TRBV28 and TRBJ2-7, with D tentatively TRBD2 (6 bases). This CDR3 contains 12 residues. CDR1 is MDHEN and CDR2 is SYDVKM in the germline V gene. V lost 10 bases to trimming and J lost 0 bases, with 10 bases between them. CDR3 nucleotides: TGTGCCACCCGGGGGAGCTCCTACGAGCAGTACTTC. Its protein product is CATRGSSYEQYF.

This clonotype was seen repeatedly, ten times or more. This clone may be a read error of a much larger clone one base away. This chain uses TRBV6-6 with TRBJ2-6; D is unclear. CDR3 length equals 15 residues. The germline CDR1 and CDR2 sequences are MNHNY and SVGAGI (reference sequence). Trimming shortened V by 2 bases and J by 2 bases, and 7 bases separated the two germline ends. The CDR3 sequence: CASSYARAGANVLTF. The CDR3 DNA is TGTGCCAGCAGTTACGCACGCGCTGGGGCCAACGTCCTGACTTTC.

Written as DNA, the CDR3 is TGTGCCAGCAGTTTCTCGGCGAGCTCCTATAATTCACCCCTCCACTTT. Translation: CASSFSASSYNSPLHF. This chain joins TRBV12-3 or TRBV12-4 and TRBJ1-6, with D unclear. The CDR3 contains 16 residues. Trimming stripped 3 bases from V and 0 bases from J, with 9 bases between.

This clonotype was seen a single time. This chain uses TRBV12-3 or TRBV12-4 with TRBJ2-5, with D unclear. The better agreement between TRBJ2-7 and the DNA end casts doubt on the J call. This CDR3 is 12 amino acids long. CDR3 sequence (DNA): TGTGCCAGCAGTTCCAACAATCTCGAGCAGTACTTC. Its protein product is CASSSNNLEQYF.

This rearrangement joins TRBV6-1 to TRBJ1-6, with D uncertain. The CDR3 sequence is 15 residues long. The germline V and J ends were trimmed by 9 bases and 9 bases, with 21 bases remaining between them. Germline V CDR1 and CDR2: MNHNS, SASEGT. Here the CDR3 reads CARSTGRFNSSPLHF. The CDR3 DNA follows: TGTGCCAGGTCTACGGGGAGGTTTAATAGTTCACCCCTCCACTTT.

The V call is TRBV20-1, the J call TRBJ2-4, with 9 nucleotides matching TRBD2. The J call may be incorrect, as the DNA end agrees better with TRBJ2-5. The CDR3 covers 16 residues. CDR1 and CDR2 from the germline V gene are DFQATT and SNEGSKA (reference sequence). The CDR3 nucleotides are TGCAGTGCCAACCCCGTGGCGGGAGGGCCACAAGAGACCCAGTACTTC. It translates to CSANPVAGGPQETQYF.

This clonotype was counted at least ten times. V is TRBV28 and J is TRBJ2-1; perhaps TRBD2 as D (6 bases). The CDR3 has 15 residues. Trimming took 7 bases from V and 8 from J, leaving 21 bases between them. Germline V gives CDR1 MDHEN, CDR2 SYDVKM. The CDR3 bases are TGTGCCAGCAACCCCAGGACACGACTAGAGGATGAGCAGTTCTTC. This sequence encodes CASNPRTRLEDEQFF.

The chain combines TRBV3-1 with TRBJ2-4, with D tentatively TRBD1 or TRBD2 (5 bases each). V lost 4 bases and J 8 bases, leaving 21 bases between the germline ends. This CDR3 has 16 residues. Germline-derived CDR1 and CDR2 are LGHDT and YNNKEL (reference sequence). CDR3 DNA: TGTGCCAGCAGCCGTCTTACTGGCGGAAGGGGAGACATTCAGTACTTC. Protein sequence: CASSRLTGGRGDIQYF.

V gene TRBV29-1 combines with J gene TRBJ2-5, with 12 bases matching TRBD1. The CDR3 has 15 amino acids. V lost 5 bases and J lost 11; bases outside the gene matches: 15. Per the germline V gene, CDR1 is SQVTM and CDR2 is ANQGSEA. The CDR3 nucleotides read TGCAGCGTTACCGACCCGGGACAGGGGGCGCGTGAGCAGTACTTC. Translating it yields CSVTDPGQGAREQYF.

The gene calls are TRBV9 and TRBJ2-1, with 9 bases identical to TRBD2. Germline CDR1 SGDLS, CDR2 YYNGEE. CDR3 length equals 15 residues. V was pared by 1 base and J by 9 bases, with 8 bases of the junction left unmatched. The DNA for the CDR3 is TGTGCCAGCAGCGTAACCGGGACTAGCAGCAGTGAGCAGTTCTTC. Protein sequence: CASSVTGTSSSEQFF.

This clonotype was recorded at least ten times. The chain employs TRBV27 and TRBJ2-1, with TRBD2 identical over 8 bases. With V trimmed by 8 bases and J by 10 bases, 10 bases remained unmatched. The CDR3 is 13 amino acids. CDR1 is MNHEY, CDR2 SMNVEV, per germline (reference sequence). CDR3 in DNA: TGTGCCAGCTCACGCAGCGGGAGTCGCGAGCAGTTCTTC. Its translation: CASSRSGSREQFF.

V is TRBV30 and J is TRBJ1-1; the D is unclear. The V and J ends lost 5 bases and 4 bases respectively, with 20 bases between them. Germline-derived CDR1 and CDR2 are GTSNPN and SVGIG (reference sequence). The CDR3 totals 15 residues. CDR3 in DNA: TGTGCCTGGTCGCTTAGCCTGGTGGTTGGCACTGAAGCTTTCTTT. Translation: CAWSLSLVVGTEAFF.

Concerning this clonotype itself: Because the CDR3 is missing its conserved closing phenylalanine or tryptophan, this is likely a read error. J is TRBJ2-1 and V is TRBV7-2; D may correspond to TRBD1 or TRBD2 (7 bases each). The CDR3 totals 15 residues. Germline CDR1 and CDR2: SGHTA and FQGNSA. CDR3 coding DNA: TGTGCCAGCAGCTACCGACAGGGAGGGGTCAATGTGCAGTTCTTA. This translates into CASSYRQGGVNVQFL.